This TCR beta chain derives from a study of T cell repertoires in cytomegalovirus infection. TCRdb reanalysed the reads using MiXCR and keeps one entry per CDR3 protein. Among just over 300,000 distinct CDR3 sequences listed, roughly a sixth were seen once. CDR3 length: 17 amino acids. Germline values: CDR1 MNHNS, CDR2 SASEGT. J lost 0 bases, V lost 7 bases, and 12 bases had no gene match. This clonotype has a count of ten or more. The source is a human donor in good health (CMV status not recorded). Some clones in this sample may be carry-over from other donors' samples. V gene TRBV6-1 combines with J gene TRBJ1-1; 9 positions match TRBD1. The sequencing sample was made of PBMCs. For the CDR3, the DNA is TGTGCCAGCACATACGGACAGGGGACTACCTTGAACACTGAAGCTTTCTTT. It is translated as CASTYGQGTTLNTEAFF.